Below, 27 T cell receptor beta chains from the same sample are listed, as sequenced in a study of spatial heterogeneity in lung cancer. Stated time point: sample taken at primary tumor resection. Sequencing was performed on whole RNA extracted from tumor and nontumor lung tissue, or from frozen PBMC, and the material was left unsorted. MiXCR, run by TCRdb on the 5' RACE reads, gives a single entry per CDR3 protein. The sample lists tens of thousands of distinct CDR3 sequences; approximately 12% were seen once. This material consisted of PBMCs, taken at surgery. The receptors were gathered from a male donor with early-stage non-small cell lung cancer.

This clonotype was seen more than once but under ten times. The V and J genes are TRBV25-1 and TRBJ2-3; no firm D call. Trimming left V 10 bases short and J 0 bases short, with 11 bases between. CDR3 length equals 13 residues. Looked up from germline, CDR1 is MGHDK and CDR2 is SYGVNS. CDR3 loop: CATSVPSTDTQYF. Written as DNA, the CDR3 is TGTGCCACCAGCGTTCCTAGCACAGATACGCAGTATTTT.

The chain uses TRBV18 and TRBJ2-7; 7 nucleotides agree with TRBD1. Germline V lookup: CDR1 KGHSH, CDR2 LQKENI. This CDR3 has 15 amino acids. The V and J ends lost 0 bases and 7 bases, in that order; junction bases with no gene match: 9. The CDR3 DNA reads as TGTGCCAGCTCACCACCCGGGACAGCAAGGGAAGAGCAGTACTTC. Residues: CASSPPGTAREEQYF.

The rearrangement uses TRBV12-3 or TRBV12-4 and TRBJ1-4; TRBD1 matches 7 bases. There are 15 residues in the CDR3. The V and J ends lost 6 bases and 7 bases, in that order; junction bases with no gene match: 11. This chain's CDR3 is CASRQQGTAGEKLFF. The CDR3 nucleotides are TGTGCCAGCAGACAACAGGGGACGGCAGGTGAAAAACTGTTTTTT.

This clonotype was seen a handful of times. The CDR3 nucleotides read TGTGCCAGCAGTCCGACGGGGATAATGGGACGAACCGGGGAGCTGTTTTTT. Translating gives CASSPTGIMGRTGELFF. This chain joins TRBV6-2 or TRBV6-3 and TRBJ2-2; TRBD1 or TRBD2 may be the D gene (5 bases each). Germline V gives CDR1 MNHEY, CDR2 SVGEGT. There are 17 residues in the CDR3. Trimming shortened V by 5 bases and J by 5 bases, and 21 bases separated the two germline ends.

This clonotype has just a few counts. The chain links TRBV7-9 to TRBJ2-7; TRBD2 might be the D (5 bases). Germline V gene sequence: CDR1 SEHNR, CDR2 FQNEAQ (reference sequence). Trimming stripped 2 bases from V and 3 bases from J, with 14 bases between. The CDR3 is 15 residues long. The CDR3 spells CASSLFSGKSYEQYF. DNA of the CDR3: TGTGCCAGCAGCTTATTCTCCGGGAAGAGCTACGAGCAGTACTTC. Based on the CDR3 plus reference TRBV7-9 and TRBJ2-7, the full variable domain is DTGVSQNPRHKITKRGQNVTFRCDPISEHNRLYWYRQTLGQGPEFLTYFQNEAQLEKSRLLSDRFSAERPKGSFSTLEIQRTEQGDSAMYLCASSLFSGKSYEQYFGPGTRLTVT.

The V and J genes are TRBV5-8 and TRBJ1-5; 9 bases are shared with TRBD1. This CDR3 spans 18 amino acids. CDR1 and CDR2 from the germline V gene are SGHTS and YDEGEE. Trimming took 1 base from V and 4 from J; bases not matched to a gene: 12. The CDR3, as DNA: TGTGCCAGCAGCTTGACCTTTTCCGACAGGGGGACGAATCAGCCCCAGCATTTT. Protein sequence: CASSLTFSDRGTNQPQHF.

This chain joins TRBV28 and TRBJ1-4; 7 nucleotides align to TRBD1. Germline CDR1 MDHEN, CDR2 SYDVKM. J lost 4 bases, V lost 6 bases, and 11 bases had no gene match. The length of the CDR3 is 16 residues. The CDR3 DNA sequence: TGTGCCAGCAGACCTGCGGGGACAGCCCTTAATGAAAAACTGTTTTTT. Protein sequence: CASRPAGTALNEKLFF.

The V call is TRBV12-3 or TRBV12-4, the J call TRBJ1-5, with D unclear. Trimming took 2 bases from V and 7 from J, leaving 12 bases between them. The CDR3 runs 14 residues. The DNA for the CDR3 is TGTGCCAGCAGTTTACAACCGTGGAGGCAGCCCCAGCATTTT. Its translation: CASSLQPWRQPQHF.

V and J are TRBV6-5 and TRBJ1-2; TRBD1 might be the D (5 bases). Germline V gene sequence: CDR1 MNHEY, CDR2 SVGAGI. The CDR3 covers 12 residues. V was trimmed by 7 bases and J by 8 bases, leaving 14 bases between them. CDR3: CASMIGGGGYTF. CDR3 nucleotide sequence: TGTGCCAGCATGATCGGGGGAGGCGGCTACACCTTC.

CDR3 nucleotides: TGTGCCAGCAGTTTTACTGGACAGGGCCACTACGAGCAGTACTTC. This sequence encodes CASSFTGQGHYEQYF. The chain recombines TRBV7-3 with TRBJ2-7, with 8 bases that match TRBD1. V shed 6 bases, J shed 3 bases, and the junction held 10 bases outside the gene matches. This CDR3 contains 15 residues. Germline CDR1 reads SGHTA; CDR2 reads FQGTGA.

This clonotype was seen a handful of times. This rearrangement joins TRBV5-1 to TRBJ2-1, with 9 bases fitting TRBD2. The V segment lost 4 bases and the J segment 0 bases; nucleotides outside the gene matches: 5. From germline, CDR1 is SGHRS and CDR2 YFSETQ. This CDR3 comprises 16 residues. The CDR3 DNA reads TGCGCCAGCAGCAAAATAGCGGGGGCCTCCTACAATGAGCAGTTCTTC. Its protein is CASSKIAGASYNEQFF.

Only a few counts were recorded for this clonotype. The chain has TRBV10-3 and TRBJ2-1, with unresolved D. Trimming cost V 2 bases and J 4 bases, with 9 bases left between them. Germline CDR1 ENHRY, CDR2 SYGVKD. The CDR3 is 14 residues long. The CDR3 coding sequence is TGTGCCATCAGTGAGGAAGCACTTTACAATGAGCAGTTCTTC. Translating it yields CAISEEALYNEQFF.

This clonotype was seen a few times. The CDR3 loop reads CATSDFSGTEAFF. The CDR3, as DNA: TGTGCCACCAGTGATTTCTCGGGGACTGAAGCTTTCTTT. This chain joins TRBV24-1 and TRBJ1-1; the D is unclear. Germline assignment: CDR1 KGHDR and CDR2 SFDVKD. V shed 1 base and J shed 5 bases, with 7 bases lying between them. This CDR3 has 13 residues.

This clonotype was counted a few times. This chain links TRBV5-1 with TRBJ1-2; D unclear. Germline V lookup: CDR1 SGHRS, CDR2 YFSETQ. The V gene lost 1 base and the J gene lost 4 bases, with 14 bases spanning the gap. The CDR3 has 15 residues. The CDR3 nucleotides are TGCGCCAGCAGCTTGTTGTATGGAGGGCTCTATGGCTACACCTTC. It translates to CASSLLYGGLYGYTF.

The gene calls are TRBV3-1 and TRBJ2-2; 7 bases are shared with TRBD1. There are 16 residues in the CDR3. With V trimmed by 4 bases and J by 3 bases, 8 bases remained unmatched. From germline, CDR1 is LGHDT and CDR2 YNNKEL (reference sequence). The CDR3 nucleotides are TGTGCCAGCAGCCTTCTGACAGGGACCGACACCGGGGAGCTGTTTTTT. It specifies CASSLLTGTDTGELFF.

This clonotype has just a few counts. This rearrangement joins TRBV18 to TRBJ1-5; D gene ambiguous. CDR3 length: 14 residues. The V and J ends lost 4 bases and 0 bases respectively, with 7 bases between them. Per the germline V gene, CDR1 is KGHSH and CDR2 is LQKENI. The CDR3 DNA sequence: TGTGCCAGCTCACAGGGTCTTAGCAATCAGCCCCAGCATTTT. This codes for CASSQGLSNQPQHF.

This clonotype was picked up a small number of times. This chain joins TRBV7-9 and TRBJ2-2; TRBD1 aligns across 10 bases. V lost 0 bases to trimming and J lost 3 bases; unmatched junction nucleotides: 1. The germline CDR1 and CDR2 sequences are SEHNR and FQNEAQ (reference sequence). This CDR3 comprises 16 residues. In nucleotides, the CDR3 is TGTGCCAGCAGCTTAGCGGGACAGGGGTACACCGGGGAGCTGTTTTTT. This sequence encodes CASSLAGQGYTGELFF.

The chain links TRBV30 to TRBJ2-6; possible D gene TRBD1, 5 bases. In germline, CDR1 is GTSNPN, CDR2 SVGIG (reference sequence). The CDR3 has 13 amino acids. V was cut by 4 bases and J by 4 bases, with 8 bases left in between. CDR3 amino acids: CAWTGSGANVLTF. The CDR3 DNA reads TGTGCCTGGACAGGGTCAGGGGCCAACGTCCTGACTTTC. The entire variable domain, with the rest obtained from reference TRBV30 and TRBJ2-6, is as follows: SQTIHQWPATLVQPVGSPLSLECTVEGTSNPNLYWYRQAAGRGLQLLFYSVGIGQISSEVPQNLSASRPQDRQFILSSKKLLLSDSGFYLCAWTGSGANVLTFGAGSRLTVL.

This clonotype was observed at least ten times. The gene calls are TRBV6-2 or TRBV6-3 and TRBJ2-7; D not resolved. This CDR3 is built from 13 residues. Trimming took 7 bases from V and 2 from J, leaving 12 bases between them. Germline V gives CDR1 MNHEY, CDR2 SVGEGT. CDR3 nucleotides: TGTGCCAGCAATATACAGCGAACCTACGAGCAGTACTTC. It is translated as CASNIQRTYEQYF.

This clonotype was detected ten times or more. The CDR3 nucleotides read TGTGCCAGCAGCCCCGGACAGGGAGTACCCGAGCAGTACTTC. This gives the protein CASSPGQGVPEQYF. The rearrangement links TRBV7-9 to TRBJ2-7, with 8 bases lining up with TRBD1. The CDR3 totals 14 residues. The germline V gene encodes CDR1 SEHNR and CDR2 FQNEAQ (reference sequence). The junction had 9 bases not matched to a gene; V was cut back by 5 bases and J by 6 bases.

In its sample, this clonotype was seen a few times. The gene calls are TRBV20-1 and TRBJ1-2; TRBD1 agrees at 11 bases. Germline V lookup: CDR1 DFQATT, CDR2 SNEGSKA (reference sequence). J lost 4 bases, V lost 3 bases, and 10 bases had no gene match. The CDR3 sequence is 16 residues long. The CDR3 DNA follows: TGCAGTGCTAGCCGCTCCGGACAGGGGGCGATCTATGGCTACACCTTC. Translating it yields CSASRSGQGAIYGYTF.

This clonotype was seen only a few times. The V call is TRBV6-6, the J call TRBJ2-7, with D possibly being TRBD1 (5 bases). CDR3 size: 16 residues. The germline V gene has CDR1 MNHNY and CDR2 SVGAGI (reference sequence). V was pared by 0 bases and J by 7 bases, with 19 bases between. The CDR3 reads CASSYSKTDQLLEQYF. The CDR3, as DNA: TGTGCCAGCAGTTACTCGAAGACAGATCAGTTACTGGAGCAGTACTTC.

This clonotype was picked up many times. The chain couples TRBV4-3 to TRBJ1-3; TRBD1 agrees at 7 bases. The length of the CDR3 is 16 residues. The V and J ends lost 0 bases and 3 bases, in that order; junction bases with no gene match: 5. Germline V lookup: CDR1 LGHNA, CDR2 YSLEER. CDR3 residues: CASSQDGGGYGNTIYF. For the CDR3, the DNA is TGCGCCAGCAGCCAAGATGGAGGGGGCTATGGAAACACCATATATTTT.

This clonotype was detected only a few times. The chain carries TRBV12-3 or TRBV12-4 and TRBJ2-1, with unresolved D. V was clipped by 6 bases and J by 1 base, with 7 bases between them. This CDR3 region has 13 residues. DNA for the CDR3: TGTGCCAGCAGACGACTGTCCTACAATGAGCAGTTCTTC. Translated, it gives CASRRLSYNEQFF.

This chain connects TRBV5-1 to TRBJ2-7; 11 positions match TRBD2. The germline gives CDR1 SGHRS, CDR2 YFSETQ. The CDR3 runs 14 residues. V gave up 4 bases and J gave up 5 bases; unmatched junction bases: 5. CDR3 sequence reads: CASSPGLAVDEQYF. CDR3 nucleotides: TGCGCCAGCAGCCCGGGACTAGCGGTCGACGAGCAGTACTTC.

This clonotype was recorded many times. This chain connects TRBV20-1 to TRBJ2-1; maybe TRBD2 (5 bases). The CDR3 has 14 residues. The germline V and J ends were trimmed by 1 base and 0 bases, with 7 bases remaining between them. Germline V gives CDR1 DFQATT, CDR2 SNEGSKA (reference sequence). The CDR3, as DNA: TGCAGTGCTAGAGGTGGGAGCTCCTACAATGAGCAGTTCTTC. Translating gives CSARGGSSYNEQFF.

This clonotype was picked up a small number of times. The chain uses TRBV2 and TRBJ2-4; D may be TRBD1 or TRBD2 (6 bases each). There are 18 residues in the CDR3. V lost 4 bases and J 4 bases, leaving 23 bases between the germline ends. Germline values: CDR1 SNHLY, CDR2 FYNNEI. CDR3 nucleotides: TGTGCCAGCAGTGCGGAAGGGAGGACAGCCACGGGGAAAAACATTCAGTACTTC. Translated: CASSAEGRTATGKNIQYF.